The rows below give T cell receptor beta chains drawn from one sample of a study of Graves' ophthalmopathy and Graves' hyperthyroidism. TCRdb re-called the multiplex PCR reads with MiXCR, one entry per CDR3 protein. The table shows approximately 640,000 distinct CDR3 sequences, with under 50% occurring only once. What was sequenced was peripheral blood. Receptors were obtained from an adult man with Graves' ophthalmopathy. Both conserved end residues are part of each CDR3. Fields, in order: clone size, J gene, D gene, V gene, CDR3 DNA, CDR3 protein. A D gene is named only where the DNA matches it firmly. A row's size may be missing; if present it is once, few, many or a size class.

NA,TRBJ1-5,NA,TRBV10-3,TGTGCCAGCAGGGGCCCGAGGAGTTACAATCAGCCCCAGCATTTT,CASRGPRSYNQPQHF
NA,TRBJ1-5,NA,TRBV10-3,TGTGCCATCAGGGACGAGACCGGCGTTTCGCCCCAGCATTTT,CAIRDETGVSPQHF
NA,TRBJ1-1,NA,TRBV6-5,TGTGCCGGCAGTTACTTGGGGGAAGTGAACACTGAAGCTTTCTTT,CAGSYLGEVNTEAFF
NA,TRBJ1-1,NA,TRBV20-1,TGCAGTGCTAGAGACGGGACGGTGAGTTACAATGAAGCTTTCTTT,CSARDGTVSYNEAFF
many,TRBJ2-5,TRBD2,TRBV24-1,TGTGCCAGGGGACTAGCGGCCCAAGAGACCCAGTACTTC,CARGLAAQETQYF
many,TRBJ1-1,TRBD1,TRBV19,TGTGCCAGTAGTATTGTGCAGGGGGCCACGAACACTGAAGCTTTCTTT,CASSIVQGATNTEAFF
many,TRBJ1-2,TRBD1,TRBV7-9,TGTGCCAGCAGCCCCGGGGAGGGGGCACCTAACTATGGCTACACCTTC,CASSPGEGAPNYGYTF
many,TRBJ2-7,TRBD1,TRBV20-1,TGCAGTGCTAGTGGACAGGAGCTGTCCTACGAGCAGTACTTC,CSASGQELSYEQYF
few,TRBJ2-7,NA,TRBV20-1,TGCAGTGCTAGAGACGGATTCGGGGCCTACGAGCAGTACTTC,CSARDGFGAYEQYF
NA,TRBJ1-2,NA,TRBV12-3/TRBV12-4,TGTGCCAGCAGTCCCCGAAGGGGTGCTAACTATGGCTACACCTTC,CASSPRRGANYGYTF
NA,TRBJ1-1,NA,TRBV7-9,TGTGCCAGCAGCGGCCTGCGAGGGGGAGGCACTGAAGCTTTCTTT,CASSGLRGGGTEAFF
many,TRBJ2-5,NA,TRBV7-9,TGTGCCAGCAGCCGGGGTGTGGCTCAAGAGACCCAGTACTTC,CASSRGVAQETQYF
few,TRBJ1-6,NA,TRBV20-1,TGCAGTGCTAGAAGCCGGGACACTTTGGATAATTCACCCCTCCACTTT,CSARSRDTLDNSPLHF
few,TRBJ2-7,TRBD2,TRBV20-1,TGCAGTGCTAGTGGGGTAGCGGGAGTAGCCTACGAGCAGTACTTC,CSASGVAGVAYEQYF
NA,TRBJ1-2,NA,TRBV4-3,TGCGCCAGCAGCCAGGAACCCCCGGGGACCTCGGGGTATGGCTACACCTTC,CASSQEPPGTSGYGYTF
few,TRBJ1-1,NA,TRBV2,TGTGCCAGCAGTGACAAAGTTGAAGCTTTCTTT,CASSDKVEAFF
many,TRBJ1-2,NA,TRBV4-1,TGCGCCAGCAGCCAAGGGGCCCTGGGAGGATATGGCTACACCTTC,CASSQGALGGYGYTF
NA,TRBJ1-2,NA,TRBV7-9,TGTGCCAGCAGTTCAAAGGGACCGTCCGGGGACTATGGCTACACCTTC,CASSSKGPSGDYGYTF
few,TRBJ2-7,NA,TRBV5-1,TGCGCCAGCAGATTTGGGGTCGGCAGGACCTACGAGCAGTACTTC,CASRFGVGRTYEQYF
many,TRBJ1-3,NA,TRBV5-1,TGCGCCAGCAGCTTGGATCTGCTGGGGTCCACCTCTGGAAACACCATATATTTT,CASSLDLLGSTSGNTIYF
many,TRBJ2-6,NA,TRBV7-2,TGTGCCAGCAGCTTGGGGATTACCGGGGCCAACGTCCTGACTTTC,CASSLGITGANVLTF
NA,TRBJ1-4,TRBD1,TRBV29-1,TGCAGCGTTGCTATTGAAGAGCCGAGACAGGGCAACGAAAAACTGTTTTTT,CSVAIEEPRQGNEKLFF
NA,TRBJ2-1,TRBD2,TRBV6-5,TGTGCCAGCAGTTACCTTGAGACTAGCGGGGAGCAGTTCTTC,CASSYLETSGEQFF
NA,TRBJ1-5,NA,TRBV6-1,TGTGCCAGCAGTGAAGAGGACGCCGTACAACCCCAGCATTTT,CASSEEDAVQPQHF
NA,TRBJ1-2,NA,TRBV7-9,TGTGCCAGCAGCTCACCGGGAGCACTCGGCTACACCTTC,CASSSPGALGYTF
many,TRBJ1-1,NA,TRBV4-2,TGTGCCAGCAGCCAAGTCAAGGTCACTGAAGCTTTCTTT,CASSQVKVTEAFF
NA,TRBJ1-2,NA,TRBV29-1,TGCAGCTTGAACGGACCCTATGGCTACACCTTC,CSLNGPYGYTF
NA,TRBJ2-2,NA,TRBV10-3,TGTGCCAGCAGCGAACAGGGTGTGACCGGGGAGCTGTTTTTT,CASSEQGVTGELFF
many,TRBJ1-2,NA,TRBV7-2,TGTGCCAGCACCTCGATGGGTTGGCATGGCTACACCTTC,CASTSMGWHGYTF
NA,TRBJ1-5,NA,TRBV7-9,TGTGCGGACAGTGGGGGGAATCAGCCCCAGCATTTT,CADSGGNQPQHF
many,TRBJ2-5,TRBD2,TRBV12-3/TRBV12-4,TGTGCCAGCAGGGAAGGGCTAGCGGGAGTTGATAACGAGGACACCCAGTACTTC,CASREGLAGVDNEDTQYF
NA,TRBJ2-5,TRBD2,TRBV10-3,TGTGCCATCAGTGAGGGTTTCACCGGGACTAGCGGGAGGGTTGGTGAGACCCAGTACTTC,CAISEGFTGTSGRVGETQYF
few,TRBJ2-6,NA,TRBV5-1,TGCGCCAGCAGCCTTACTACAGGGTCTGGGGCCAACGTCCTGACTTTC,CASSLTTGSGANVLTF
many,TRBJ1-5,TRBD1,TRBV20-1,TGCAGTGCGTCGACAGGGGGCAATCAGCCCCAGCATTTT,CSASTGGNQPQHF
many,TRBJ1-5,NA,TRBV19,TGTGCCAGTAGTATGTTCTCCATGAATAGCAATCAGCCCCAGCATTTT,CASSMFSMNSNQPQHF
many,TRBJ2-5,NA,TRBV9,TGTGCCAGCAGCACCCCCCGGGACACAAAAGAGACCCAGTACTTC,CASSTPRDTKETQYF
NA,TRBJ1-5,NA,TRBV6-6,TGTGCCAGCAGTTTTAGACCCGGCCGGGGCAATCAGCCCCAGCATTTT,CASSFRPGRGNQPQHF
many,TRBJ1-1,TRBD1,TRBV7-2,TGTGCCAGCAGTTCCCGGACAGGGGGCACTGAAGCTTTCTTT,CASSSRTGGTEAFF
once,TRBJ2-5,NA,TRBV7-8,TGTGCCAGCAGCTTAACGACAGGGGCCCTGACTAGCGCGAGGGACTTC,CASSLTTGALTSARDF
many,TRBJ1-1,TRBD1,TRBV19,TGTGCCAGTAATCCCAGGGGGCGAGACACTGAAGCTTTCTTT,CASNPRGRDTEAFF
NA,TRBJ1-2,NA,TRBV7-3,TGTGCCAGCAGCCAAGAAAATGGGTACCACACCTTC,CASSQENGYHTF
NA,TRBJ1-1,NA,TRBV15,TGTGCCACCAGCAGCTCCCTTGGGGGGGGCTGGGACACTGAAGCTTTCTTT,CATSSSLGGGWDTEAFF
many,TRBJ1-2,NA,TRBV5-1,TGCGCCAGCAGCTTGGAAAAGGGGACGGTCTATGGCTACACCTTC,CASSLEKGTVYGYTF
NA,TRBJ2-5,NA,TRBV2,TGTGCCAGCAGTTGGCGGGAACAAGAGACCCAGTACTTC,CASSWREQETQYF
many,TRBJ1-1,NA,TRBV5-1,TGCGCCAGCAGCCCCGTCCGCTTCTTGAACACTGAAGCTTTCTTT,CASSPVRFLNTEAFF
few,TRBJ1-1,NA,TRBV5-1,TGCGCCAGCAGCTTGTATTCGGGGGCGAACACTGAAGCTTTCTTT,CASSLYSGANTEAFF
NA,TRBJ1-2,NA,TRBV14,TGTGCCAGCAGCCCGGGGAGCCTCGGGTACACCTTC,CASSPGSLGYTF
NA,TRBJ2-6,NA,TRBV7-2,TGCGCCAGCAGCCAAGCCGCGGGACAGAGCTCTGGGGCCAACGTCCTGACTTTC,CASSQAAGQSSGANVLTF